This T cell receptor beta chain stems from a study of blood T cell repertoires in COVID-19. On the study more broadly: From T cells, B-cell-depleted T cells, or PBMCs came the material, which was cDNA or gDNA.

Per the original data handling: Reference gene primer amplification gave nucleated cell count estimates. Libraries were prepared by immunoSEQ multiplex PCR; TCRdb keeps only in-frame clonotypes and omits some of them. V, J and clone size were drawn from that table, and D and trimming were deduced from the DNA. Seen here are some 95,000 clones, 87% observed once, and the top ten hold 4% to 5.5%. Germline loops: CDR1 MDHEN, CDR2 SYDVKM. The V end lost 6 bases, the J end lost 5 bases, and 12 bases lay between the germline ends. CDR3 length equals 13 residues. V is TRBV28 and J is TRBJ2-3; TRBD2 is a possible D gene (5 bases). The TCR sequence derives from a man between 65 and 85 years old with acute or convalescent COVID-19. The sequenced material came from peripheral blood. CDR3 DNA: TGTGCCAGCAGCGAGCGAGGGAGAGATACGCAGTATTTT. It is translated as CASSERGRDTQYF. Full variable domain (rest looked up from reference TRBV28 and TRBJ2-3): DVKVTQSSRYLVKRTGEKVFLECVQDMDHENMFWYRQDPGLGLRLIYFSYDVKMKEKGDIPEGYSVSREKKERFSLILESASTNQTSMYLCASSERGRDTQYFGPGTRLTVL.